A selection of T cell receptor beta chains follows, all from one sample in a study of blood T cell repertoires in COVID-19. Assay: immunoSEQ multiplex PCR; the TCRdb copy retains only in-frame clones and omits some. The profile covers approximately 400,000 clones, with 70% to 90% appearing a single time and more than 1% taken by the ten largest. Sequencing was done on a sample of PBMCs or T cells enriched from blood (not recorded which). All receptors come from a woman between 18 and 30 years old who had recovered from COVID-19. Each CDR3 is given with its conserved first and last residue. The D gene is left open where the match is weak. Not all rows give a size; the values are once, few, many and, for expanded clones, a class.

d_call	v_call	j_call	clone_size	cdr3_nt	cdr3_aa
.	TRBV25-1	TRBJ2-7	.	TGTGCCACCTGGACAGCCCCCCTGGGAAAGCAGTACTTC	CATWTAPLGKQYF
.	TRBV7-2	TRBJ1-1	.	TGTGCCAGCAGCCCCCCATCGGTCGGTGAAGCTTTCTTT	CASSPPSVGEAFF
.	TRBV7-8	TRBJ1-1	.	TGTGCCAGCAGCTCGTTACAGGCTATGAACACTGAAGCTTTCTTT	CASSSLQAMNTEAFF
.	TRBV5-3	TRBJ2-1	.	TGTGCCAGAAGCTTGGACCGCCTGACAGTAACCTACAATGAGCAGTTCTTC	CARSLDRLTVTYNEQFF
.	TRBV2	TRBJ1-2	.	TGTGCCAGCAGTGATCGACAGTGGCAGAGGTATGGCTACACCTTC	CASSDRQWQRYGYTF
.	TRBV6-6	TRBJ2-1	.	TGTGCCACCCACCGGGGTGAGCAGTTCTTC	CATHRGEQFF
.	TRBV4-2	TRBJ1-2	.	TGTGCCAGCCGCCGAGGGGGTAGGGGCTACACCTTC	CASRRGGRGYTF
.	TRBV4-2	TRBJ1-2	.	TGTGCCAGCAGCCATGAGAGGGCCCCGAACTATGGCTACACCTTC	CASSHERAPNYGYTF
TRBD1	TRBV11-3	TRBJ2-1	.	TGTGCCAGCAGCCCTCGACAGGGCGGCGGTTACAATGAGCAGTTCTTC	CASSPRQGGGYNEQFF
.	TRBV4-1	TRBJ1-1	.	TGCGCCAGCAGTCGCCAGGGTTACACTGAAGCTTTCTTT	CASSRQGYTEAFF
TRBD1	TRBV7-9	TRBJ2-7	.	TGTGCCAGCAGCTCTTCCTGGGACAGCCCCTACGAGCAGTACTTC	CASSSSWDSPYEQYF
TRBD1	TRBV2	TRBJ1-6	.	TGTGCCAGCATCCCCCGGACAGGGGGCGGTTCACCCCTCCACTTT	CASIPRTGGGSPLHF
TRBD1	TRBV27	TRBJ1-2	.	TGTGCCAGCTCTACAGGACAGGGGAACTATGGCTACACCTTC	CASSTGQGNYGYTF
.	TRBV5-1	TRBJ1-1	.	TGCGCCAGCAGCTTTGGGGCAGGGTCCACTGAAGCTTTCTTT	CASSFGAGSTEAFF
.	TRBV7-6	TRBJ1-5	.	TGTGCCAGCAGCCCTACGGCAGGGAATCAGCCCCAGCATTTT	CASSPTAGNQPQHF
.	TRBV28	TRBJ1-5	.	TGTGCCAGCAGTTTCAATAGCAATCAGCCCCAGCATTTT	CASSFNSNQPQHF
.	TRBV6-5	TRBJ1-5	once	TGTGCCAGCATTACTTTTGGGAGTCAGCCCCAGCATTTT	CASITFGSQPQHF
TRBD1	TRBV9	TRBJ2-1	.	TGTGCCAGCAGCGTAGGAATAGACAGGGGCTCCTACAATGAGCAGTTCTTC	CASSVGIDRGSYNEQFF
.	TRBV9	TRBJ1-2	.	TGTGCCAGCAGCGAGCCAGGTGGCTACACCTTC	CASSEPGGYTF
.	TRBV4-1	TRBJ1-2	.	TGCGCCAGCAGCCAAGAAGGCTCAAGCCTCGGGGGGGGGCGAGGCTACACCTTC	CASSQEGSSLGGGRGYTF
TRBD1	TRBV7-3	TRBJ2-5	.	TGTGCCAGCAGCCGACAGGGTCGTGGGGTGGAGACCCAGTACTTC	CASSRQGRGVETQYF
TRBD1	TRBV27	TRBJ2-7	.	TGTGCCAGCAGTCCCAGGGGGCTTGCCTACGAGCAGTACTTC	CASSPRGLAYEQYF
TRBD2	TRBV3-1/TRBV3-2	TRBJ2-1	.	TGTGCCAGCAGCCAACTAGCGGGGGGGTTCGGTTCCTACAATGAGCAGTTCTTC	CASSQLAGGFGSYNEQFF
.	TRBV11-2	TRBJ2-3	.	TGTGCCAGCAGCCCAGGCTTCGATACGCAGTATTTT	CASSPGFDTQYF
.	TRBV5-1	TRBJ2-3	.	TGCGCCAGCAGCTCCGGGACTTACACAGATACGCAGTATTTT	CASSSGTYTDTQYF
.	TRBV5-5	TRBJ1-5	.	TGTGCCAGCAGCTTCAAAGGGGGGGACCCGGTGAATCAGCCCCAGCATTTT	CASSFKGGDPVNQPQHF
TRBD2	TRBV11-2	TRBJ2-2	.	TGTGCCAGCAGCTTAAGACTAGCGGGCCCCACCGGGGAGCTGTTTTTT	CASSLRLAGPTGELFF
TRBD1	TRBV19	TRBJ1-5	few	TGTGCCAGTATCGGGACAGGTAATCAGCCCCAGCATTTT	CASIGTGNQPQHF
.	TRBV28	TRBJ1-2	.	TGTGCCAGCACCCTTCGACAGGTGGCCTATGGCTACACCTTC	CASTLRQVAYGYTF
.	TRBV10-3	TRBJ2-7	.	TGTGCCATCAGTGAGTCTTCAGGGTCCGAGCAGTACTTC	CAISESSGSEQYF
TRBD1	TRBV11-2	TRBJ1-1	.	TGTGCCAGCAGCTTCACGACAGGGGAGCAAGAAGCTTTCTTT	CASSFTTGEQEAFF
TRBD1	TRBV7-8	TRBJ1-2	.	TGTGCCAGCAGCTTAGATGGGACAGGGGATGGCTACACCTTC	CASSLDGTGDGYTF
.	TRBV7-3	TRBJ2-2	.	TGTGCCAGCAGCTCCCAGGGTAGCCTGTGGGACACCGGGGAGCTGTTTTTT	CASSSQGSLWDTGELFF
TRBD2	TRBV6-2/TRBV6-3	TRBJ2-7	.	TGTGCCAGCAGTTCCGGGACTAGCGGGGGGCCTTTCGACGAGCAGTACTTC	CASSSGTSGGPFDEQYF
.	TRBV2	TRBJ2-1	.	TGTGCCAGCTCGCGAGAGGTAGCCAGCAATGAGCAGTTCTTC	CASSREVASNEQFF
TRBD1	TRBV7-2	TRBJ1-2	.	TGTGCCAGCAGCTTAGTAGGGCGGGGACAGACTTATGGCTACACCTTC	CASSLVGRGQTYGYTF
.	TRBV5-1	TRBJ2-3	.	TGCGCCAGCAGGTTCGCGGGGGCGGATACGCAGTATTTT	CASRFAGADTQYF